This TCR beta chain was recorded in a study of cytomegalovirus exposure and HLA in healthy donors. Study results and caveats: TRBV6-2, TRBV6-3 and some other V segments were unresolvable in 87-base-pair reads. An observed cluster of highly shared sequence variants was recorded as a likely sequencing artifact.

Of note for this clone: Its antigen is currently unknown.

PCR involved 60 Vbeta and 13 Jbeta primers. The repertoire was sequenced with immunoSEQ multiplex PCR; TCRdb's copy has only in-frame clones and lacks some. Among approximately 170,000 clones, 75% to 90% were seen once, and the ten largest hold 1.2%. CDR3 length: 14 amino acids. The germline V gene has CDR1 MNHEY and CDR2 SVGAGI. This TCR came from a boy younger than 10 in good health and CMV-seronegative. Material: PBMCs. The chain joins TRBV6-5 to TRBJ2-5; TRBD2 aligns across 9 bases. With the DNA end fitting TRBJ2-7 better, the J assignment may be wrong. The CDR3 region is CATRPTSGRYEQYF. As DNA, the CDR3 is TGTGCCACGAGGCCGACTAGCGGTAGATACGAGCAGTACTTC.